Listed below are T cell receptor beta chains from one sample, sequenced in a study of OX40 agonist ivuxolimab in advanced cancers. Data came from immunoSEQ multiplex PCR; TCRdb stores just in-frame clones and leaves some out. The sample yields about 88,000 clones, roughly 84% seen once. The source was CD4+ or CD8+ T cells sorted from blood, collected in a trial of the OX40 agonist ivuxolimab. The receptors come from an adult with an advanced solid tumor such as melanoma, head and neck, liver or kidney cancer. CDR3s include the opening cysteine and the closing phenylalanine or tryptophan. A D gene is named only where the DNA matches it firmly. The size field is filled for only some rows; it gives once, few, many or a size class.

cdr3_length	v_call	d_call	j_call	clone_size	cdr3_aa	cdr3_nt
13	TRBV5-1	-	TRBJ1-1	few	CASSLGQDTEAFF	TGCGCCAGCAGCCTGGGACAAGACACTGAAGCTTTCTTT
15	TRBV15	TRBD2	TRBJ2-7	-	CATSSTSGVAYEQYF	TGTGCCACCAGCAGCACTAGCGGGGTCGCGTACGAGCAGTACTTC
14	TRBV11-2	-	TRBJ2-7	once	CASSLDVSSYEQYF	TGTGCCAGCAGCTTAGACGTCAGCTCCTACGAGCAGTACTTC
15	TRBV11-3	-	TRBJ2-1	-	CASSQRGDQHNEQFF	TGTGCCAGCAGCCAAAGGGGGGATCAGCACAATGAGCAGTTCTTC
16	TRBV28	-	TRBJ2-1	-	CASSTRGSPSYNEQFF	TGTGCCAGCAGTACCCGGGGGAGCCCTTCCTACAATGAGCAGTTCTTC
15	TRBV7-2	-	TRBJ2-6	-	CASSLGGAGANVLTF	TGTGCCAGCAGCTTAGGGGGCGCTGGGGCCAACGTCCTGACTTTC
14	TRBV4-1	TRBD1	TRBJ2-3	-	CASSRDRTGDTQYF	TGCGCCAGCAGCAGGGACAGGACCGGAGATACGCAGTATTTT
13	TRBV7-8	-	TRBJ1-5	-	CASSLGQGEPQHF	TGTGCCAGCAGCCTAGGGCAGGGTGAACCCCAGCATTTT
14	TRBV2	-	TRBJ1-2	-	CASSELRGYDGYTF	TGTGCCAGCAGCGAATTGAGGGGGTATGATGGCTACACCTTC
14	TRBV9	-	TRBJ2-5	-	CASSATWYQETQYF	TGTGCCAGCAGCGCAACTTGGTACCAAGAGACCCAGTACTTC
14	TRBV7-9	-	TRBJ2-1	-	CASSLENSYNEQFF	TGTGCCAGCAGCTTAGAGAACTCTTACAATGAGCAGTTCTTC
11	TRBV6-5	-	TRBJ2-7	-	CASQESRVEYF	TGTGCCAGCCAGGAGTCCCGGGTTGAGTACTTC
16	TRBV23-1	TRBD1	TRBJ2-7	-	CASSQWHSDRPHEQYF	TGCGCCAGCAGTCAATGGCATTCGGACAGGCCCCACGAGCAGTACTTC
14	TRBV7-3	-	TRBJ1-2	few	CASSPGSGDYGYTF	TGTGCCAGCAGCCCCGGATCAGGAGACTATGGCTACACCTTC
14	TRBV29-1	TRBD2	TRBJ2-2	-	CSVRLAGEGGELFF	TGCAGCGTTCGACTAGCGGGAGAGGGTGGGGAGCTGTTTTTT
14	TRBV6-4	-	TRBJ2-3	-	CASRGYAEADTQYF	TGTGCCAGCAGAGGGTACGCGGAAGCAGATACGCAGTATTTT
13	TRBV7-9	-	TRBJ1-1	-	CASRPQGGTEAFF	TGTGCCAGCAGACCCCAAGGGGGAACTGAAGCTTTCTTT
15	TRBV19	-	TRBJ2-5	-	CASSIRGRPQETQYF	TGTGCCAGTAGTATACGGGGACGTCCCCAAGAGACCCAGTACTTC
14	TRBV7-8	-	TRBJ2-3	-	CASRSFGGSDTQYF	TGTGCCAGCAGGTCCTTTGGAGGGTCTGATACGCAGTATTTT
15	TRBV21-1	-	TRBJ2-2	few	CASSKRDRDTGELFF	TGTGCCAGCAGCAAACGAGACAGGGACACCGGGGAGCTGTTTTTT
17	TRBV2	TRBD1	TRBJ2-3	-	CASSEGLSRGWSDTQYF	TGTGCCAGCAGTGAAGGGCTGAGCAGGGGGTGGTCAGATACGCAGTATTTT
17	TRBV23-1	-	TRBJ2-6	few	CASSQAAMCSGANVLTF	TGCGCCAGCAGTCAAGCGGCCATGTGCTCTGGGGCCAACGTCCTGACTTTC
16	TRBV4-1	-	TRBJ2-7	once	CASSPPSAASSYEQYF	TGCGCCAGCAGCCCGCCTTCGGCAGCGAGCTCCTACGAGCAGTACTTC
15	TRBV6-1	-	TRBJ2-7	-	CATLDGLTGRGEQYF	TGTGCCACCCTCGACGGACTAACTGGGAGAGGCGAGCAGTACTTC
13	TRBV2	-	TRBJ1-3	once	CASRDLSGNTIYF	TGTGCCAGCCGGGATCTCTCTGGAAACACCATATATTTT
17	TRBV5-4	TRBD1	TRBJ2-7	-	CASSLGLWTGKPYEQYF	TGTGCCAGCAGCTTGGGGCTCTGGACAGGGAAGCCCTACGAGCAGTACTTC
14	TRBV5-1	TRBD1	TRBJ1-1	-	CASSPGNRGAKAFF	TGCGCCAGCAGTCCGGGAAACAGGGGCGCTAAAGCTTTCTTT
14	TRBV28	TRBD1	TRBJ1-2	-	CASSLVGTGNGYTF	TGTGCCAGCAGTCTCGTTGGGACAGGGAATGGCTACACCTTC
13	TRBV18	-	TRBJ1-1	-	CASSPQVNTEAFF	TGTGCCAGCTCACCACAGGTGAACACTGAAGCTTTCTTT
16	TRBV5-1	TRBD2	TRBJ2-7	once	CASKVRAGVTSYEQYF	TGCGCCAGCAAGGTGAGGGCGGGAGTAACCTCCTACGAGCAGTACTTC
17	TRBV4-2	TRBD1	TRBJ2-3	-	CASSQGFMGQGFSPQYF	TGTGCCAGCAGCCAAGGGTTTATGGGACAGGGATTCAGTCCGCAGTATTTT
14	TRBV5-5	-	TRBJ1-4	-	CASSLPDINEKLFF	TGTGCCAGCAGCTTACCAGACATTAATGAAAAACTGTTTTTT
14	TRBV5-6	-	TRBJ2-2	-	CASSLVEGTGELFF	TGTGCCAGCAGCTTGGTAGAAGGCACCGGGGAGCTGTTTTTT
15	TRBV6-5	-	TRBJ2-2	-	CASSYSAGLGGELFF	TGTGCCAGCAGTTACTCGGCGGGGCTCGGCGGGGAGCTGTTTTTT
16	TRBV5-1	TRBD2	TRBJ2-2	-	CASSRGTSGGLGELFF	TGCGCCAGCAGCCGCGGGACTAGCGGGGGTCTCGGGGAGCTGTTTTTT
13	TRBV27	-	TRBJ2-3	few	CASSPYFELTQYF	TGTGCCAGCAGTCCCTATTTCGAATTAACGCAGTATTTT
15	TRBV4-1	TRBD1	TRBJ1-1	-	CASSHSDRRKAEAFF	TGCGCCAGCAGCCATTCGGACAGGCGTAAGGCTGAAGCTTTCTTT
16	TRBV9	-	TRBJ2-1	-	CASSVGIRRLYNEQFF	TGTGCCAGCAGCGTAGGTATCCGGAGATTATACAATGAGCAGTTCTTC
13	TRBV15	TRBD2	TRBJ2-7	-	CATSYGRQYEQYF	TGTGCCACCAGCTACGGGAGGCAGTACGAGCAGTACTTC